This T cell receptor beta chain was captured in a study of breast tumors, draining lymph nodes, adjacent tissues. The CDR3 is made up of 13 amino acids. The V end was cut by 3 bases, the J end by 5 bases, with 9 bases between. Germline values: CDR1 KGHDR, CDR2 SFDVKD. Breast cancer patients provided tissue from their axillary draining lymph nodes. This clonotype was counted at least ten times. TCRdb analysed the multiplex PCR reads with MiXCR anew, one entry per CDR3 protein. The table includes approximately 150,000 distinct CDR3 sequences, about 33% detected once. The receptor was isolated from a female donor with breast cancer. Some clones in this sample may be carry-over from other donors' samples. Sequencing input: axillary lymph node tissue. The rearrangement links TRBV24-1 to TRBJ2-5; the D is unclear. CDR3: CATSDTLGETQYF. The DNA of the CDR3 is TGTGCCACCAGTGATACACTTGGGGAGACCCAGTACTTC.